Listed below are T cell receptor beta chains from one sample, sequenced in a study of blood T cell repertoires in COVID-19. Generated by immunoSEQ multiplex PCR, the TCRdb table keeps only in-frame clones and is missing some. Of 390,000 or so clones listed, 80% to 85% are singletons. The specimen was PBMCs or T cells enriched from blood (not recorded which). These receptors originate from a woman aged 45-59 years who had recovered from COVID-19. CDR3s include the opening cysteine and the closing phenylalanine or tryptophan. The D gene is left open where the match is weak. For some rows the clone size is stated as once, few or many, or as a class when expanded; others skip it.

V gene: TRBV7-9; D gene: TRBD1; J gene: TRBJ1-4; clone size: once; CDR3 DNA: TGTGCCAGCAGCTTAGCCGGGACAGGGTTGGAAAAACTGTTTTTT; CDR3 protein: CASSLAGTGLEKLFF
V gene: TRBV3-1/TRBV3-2; D gene: .; J gene: TRBJ1-1; clone size: .; CDR3 DNA: TGTGCCAGCAGCCAAGATTTCGGCGGGGGGTGGGTAGCTGAAGCTTTCTTT; CDR3 protein: CASSQDFGGGWVAEAFF
V gene: TRBV10-3; D gene: TRBD1; J gene: TRBJ1-5; clone size: .; CDR3 DNA: TGTGCCATCACTACAGGGGCTGATCAGCCCCAGCATTTT; CDR3 protein: CAITTGADQPQHF
V gene: TRBV2; D gene: TRBD1; J gene: TRBJ1-3; clone size: few; CDR3 DNA: TGTGCCAGCAGTGTCAGGGGGCAATTCTCTGGAAACACCATATATTTT; CDR3 protein: CASSVRGQFSGNTIYF
V gene: TRBV5-1; D gene: TRBD1; J gene: TRBJ2-1; clone size: .; CDR3 DNA: TGCGCCAGCAGCTTGGAGGGGACAGGGAACAATGAGCAGTTCTTC; CDR3 protein: CASSLEGTGNNEQFF
V gene: TRBV3-1/TRBV3-2; D gene: TRBD1; J gene: TRBJ1-2; clone size: .; CDR3 DNA: TGTGCCAGCAGCCCAGATGGACAGGGATTATACACCTTC; CDR3 protein: CASSPDGQGLYTF
V gene: TRBV6-6; D gene: TRBD1; J gene: TRBJ2-1; clone size: .; CDR3 DNA: TGTGCCAGCAGAACATACCGGGACAGAGACAATGAGCAGTTCTTC; CDR3 protein: CASRTYRDRDNEQFF
V gene: TRBV25-1; D gene: .; J gene: TRBJ1-1; clone size: once; CDR3 DNA: TGTGCCAGCAGTGACCCCTCCGGAGGAAACACTGAAGCTTTCTTT; CDR3 protein: CASSDPSGGNTEAFF
V gene: TRBV6-5; D gene: .; J gene: TRBJ1-3; clone size: .; CDR3 DNA: TGTGCCAGCAGTTACTCACAGGGTTCAGGAAACACCATATATTTT; CDR3 protein: CASSYSQGSGNTIYF
V gene: TRBV6-6; D gene: .; J gene: TRBJ1-1; clone size: .; CDR3 DNA: TGTGCCAGCAGTTTAACAGGGACTGAAGCTTTCTTT; CDR3 protein: CASSLTGTEAFF
V gene: TRBV3-1/TRBV3-2; D gene: .; J gene: TRBJ1-2; clone size: few; CDR3 DNA: TGTGCCAGCAGCCAAGAGCCGACCAGGGATGGCGGCTACACCTTC; CDR3 protein: CASSQEPTRDGGYTF
V gene: TRBV3-1/TRBV3-2; D gene: .; J gene: TRBJ2-1; clone size: few; CDR3 DNA: TGTGCCAGCAGCCAAGATGAGACCTACAATGAGCAGTTCTTC; CDR3 protein: CASSQDETYNEQFF
V gene: TRBV18; D gene: .; J gene: TRBJ2-3; clone size: .; CDR3 DNA: TGTGCCAGCTCACCACGAGGAGGGAACCAAGATACGCAGTATTTT; CDR3 protein: CASSPRGGNQDTQYF
V gene: TRBV9; D gene: TRBD2; J gene: TRBJ2-1; clone size: .; CDR3 DNA: TGTGCCAGCAGCGACGGGACTAGCGGGGGGTCTTATTACAATGAGCAGTTCTTC; CDR3 protein: CASSDGTSGGSYYNEQFF
V gene: TRBV7-2; D gene: .; J gene: TRBJ2-5; clone size: .; CDR3 DNA: TGTGCCAGCAGCTCCCCCTTTAGAGTGGAGACCCAGTACTTC; CDR3 protein: CASSSPFRVETQYF
V gene: TRBV10-3; D gene: TRBD1; J gene: TRBJ1-1; clone size: .; CDR3 DNA: TGTGCCATCAGGGGGACAGCGGGTGGGCGAGCTTTCTTT; CDR3 protein: CAIRGTAGGRAFF
V gene: TRBV7-2; D gene: .; J gene: TRBJ2-1; clone size: .; CDR3 DNA: TGTGCCAGCAGCTTACATTATCAGGACTACAATGAGCAGTTCTTC; CDR3 protein: CASSLHYQDYNEQFF
V gene: TRBV27; D gene: .; J gene: TRBJ1-2; clone size: .; CDR3 DNA: TGTGCCAGCAAGATGAGGGGGGGGGCTTATCGCTACACCTTC; CDR3 protein: CASKMRGGAYRYTF
V gene: TRBV30; D gene: .; J gene: TRBJ1-6; clone size: .; CDR3 DNA: TGTGCCTGGAGGGGTCAGGTGAATTCACCCCTCCACTTT; CDR3 protein: CAWRGQVNSPLHF
V gene: TRBV27; D gene: .; J gene: TRBJ2-7; clone size: .; CDR3 DNA: TGTGCCAGCAGTTTACAGGGAACGGGACTCTACGAGCAGTACTTC; CDR3 protein: CASSLQGTGLYEQYF
V gene: TRBV7-2; D gene: .; J gene: TRBJ2-2; clone size: .; CDR3 DNA: TGTGCCAGCAGCCTCAAAGGTGGCGGGGTCGGTTACACCGGGGAGCTGTTTTTT; CDR3 protein: CASSLKGGGVGYTGELFF
V gene: TRBV30; D gene: TRBD2; J gene: TRBJ2-1; clone size: .; CDR3 DNA: TGTGCCTGGGACGCCCGGGGGGGTTACAATGAGCAGTTCTTC; CDR3 protein: CAWDARGGYNEQFF
V gene: TRBV29-1; D gene: .; J gene: TRBJ1-1; clone size: .; CDR3 DNA: TGCAGCGCGGGGCAAGTGGGCCCGAACACTGAAGCTTTCTTT; CDR3 protein: CSAGQVGPNTEAFF
V gene: TRBV7-9; D gene: TRBD1; J gene: TRBJ1-1; clone size: once; CDR3 DNA: TGTGCCAGCAGCACCCAGGGACAGGCCACTGAAGCTTTCTTT; CDR3 protein: CASSTQGQATEAFF
V gene: TRBV27; D gene: .; J gene: TRBJ2-2; clone size: .; CDR3 DNA: TGTGCCAGCAGTTTATTCCCAGGGGCGAACACCGGGGAGCTGTTTTTT; CDR3 protein: CASSLFPGANTGELFF
V gene: TRBV9; D gene: .; J gene: TRBJ2-7; clone size: .; CDR3 DNA: TGTGCCAGCAGCGACCTCATCGTAGGAGGCGAGCAGTACTTC; CDR3 protein: CASSDLIVGGEQYF
V gene: TRBV25-1; D gene: .; J gene: TRBJ1-2; clone size: .; CDR3 DNA: TGTGCCAGCAGTGCTAATAGAATTTATGGCTACACCTTC; CDR3 protein: CASSANRIYGYTF
V gene: TRBV5-4; D gene: TRBD1; J gene: TRBJ1-2; clone size: .; CDR3 DNA: TGTGCCAGCAGCTTGTCGGTAGCAGGGGGAGGCTACACCTTC; CDR3 protein: CASSLSVAGGGYTF
V gene: TRBV15; D gene: .; J gene: TRBJ2-1; clone size: once; CDR3 DNA: TGTGCCACCAGCTCGGAGGCACGGACCAATGAGCAGTTCTTC; CDR3 protein: CATSSEARTNEQFF
V gene: TRBV19; D gene: .; J gene: TRBJ1-2; clone size: .; CDR3 DNA: TGTGCCAGTAGTTCCACCCGAGAGGGATATGGCTACACCTTC; CDR3 protein: CASSSTREGYGYTF
V gene: TRBV9; D gene: .; J gene: TRBJ2-1; clone size: .; CDR3 DNA: TGTGCCAGCAGCGTAGCTGGGGACACCTACAATGAGCAGTTCTTC; CDR3 protein: CASSVAGDTYNEQFF
V gene: TRBV6-4; D gene: .; J gene: TRBJ1-6; clone size: few; CDR3 DNA: TGTGCCAGCAGTGACGACACTAATTCACCCCTCCACTTT; CDR3 protein: CASSDDTNSPLHF
V gene: TRBV18; D gene: .; J gene: TRBJ1-5; clone size: .; CDR3 DNA: TGTGCCAGCTCACCAGCAGGGAAAGAGCCCCAGCATTTT; CDR3 protein: CASSPAGKEPQHF
V gene: TRBV6-5; D gene: TRBD1; J gene: TRBJ1-2; clone size: once; CDR3 DNA: TGTGCCAGCAGTTACCGAGAAACAGGGGCCACCTTC; CDR3 protein: CASSYRETGATF
V gene: TRBV4-2; D gene: TRBD2; J gene: TRBJ2-1; clone size: .; CDR3 DNA: TGTGCCAGCAGCCAAGGGCCCGGACTAGCGGAGGACAATGAGCAGTTCTTC; CDR3 protein: CASSQGPGLAEDNEQFF
V gene: TRBV27; D gene: TRBD2; J gene: TRBJ2-3; clone size: .; CDR3 DNA: TGTGCCAGCATGTCTAGCGGGAGTAGCTCAGATACGCAGTATTTT; CDR3 protein: CASMSSGSSSDTQYF
V gene: TRBV6-2/TRBV6-3; D gene: .; J gene: TRBJ2-1; clone size: .; CDR3 DNA: TGTGCCAGCAGTTACCGAGGGAATCTAGTCGATGAGCAGTTCTTC; CDR3 protein: CASSYRGNLVDEQFF
V gene: TRBV6-2/TRBV6-3; D gene: .; J gene: TRBJ1-1; clone size: once; CDR3 DNA: TGTGCCAGCAGCCTACTAGGGTTGGGGATGAACACTGAAGCTTTCTTT; CDR3 protein: CASSLLGLGMNTEAFF
V gene: TRBV12-3/TRBV12-4; D gene: .; J gene: TRBJ2-7; clone size: .; CDR3 DNA: TGTGCCAGCAGTTTAAGCGCTTACGAGCAGTACTTC; CDR3 protein: CASSLSAYEQYF
V gene: TRBV14; D gene: .; J gene: TRBJ1-2; clone size: .; CDR3 DNA: TGTGCCAGCAGCCAAGTGCCAGGTTCCAACTATGGCTACACCTTC; CDR3 protein: CASSQVPGSNYGYTF
V gene: TRBV2; D gene: TRBD2; J gene: TRBJ2-1; clone size: .; CDR3 DNA: TGTGCCAGCAGGACGATAGCGGGAGGGCCTCTACTTGAGCAGTTCTTC; CDR3 protein: CASRTIAGGPLLEQFF
V gene: TRBV19; D gene: .; J gene: TRBJ1-5; clone size: .; CDR3 DNA: TGTGCCAGTAGTATCAGGGGTCAGCCCCAGCATTTT; CDR3 protein: CASSIRGQPQHF
V gene: TRBV27; D gene: .; J gene: TRBJ1-2; clone size: .; CDR3 DNA: TGTGCCAGCAGCCCTCAGGGGTCCGGGCCTGGCTACACCTTC; CDR3 protein: CASSPQGSGPGYTF
V gene: TRBV12-5; D gene: TRBD1; J gene: TRBJ1-1; clone size: .; CDR3 DNA: TGTGCTAGTGGTCTCAGGGAAGGGGGCGGCACTGAAGCTTTCTTT; CDR3 protein: CASGLREGGGTEAFF
V gene: TRBV10-3; D gene: .; J gene: TRBJ1-2; clone size: .; CDR3 DNA: TGTGCCATCAGTGACAGGGGAAACTATGGCTACACCTTC; CDR3 protein: CAISDRGNYGYTF
V gene: TRBV6-5; D gene: .; J gene: TRBJ2-1; clone size: few; CDR3 DNA: TGTGCCAGCAGTTACTCGGGTCGCGCGGCGGATGAGCAGTTCTTC; CDR3 protein: CASSYSGRAADEQFF
V gene: TRBV11-3; D gene: TRBD1; J gene: TRBJ1-1; clone size: .; CDR3 DNA: TGTGCCAGCAGCTTAGAGGGAGGGACAGGGGGCGCTGAAGCTTTCTTT; CDR3 protein: CASSLEGGTGGAEAFF
V gene: TRBV2; D gene: TRBD1; J gene: TRBJ2-1; clone size: .; CDR3 DNA: TGTGCCAGCAGGGATACAGGGGTCTCCTACAATGAGCAGTTCTTC; CDR3 protein: CASRDTGVSYNEQFF
V gene: TRBV9; D gene: TRBD2; J gene: TRBJ2-2; clone size: .; CDR3 DNA: TGTGCCAGCAGCGTTGGTACGGGACTAGCGGGAGTCACCGGGGAGCTGTTTTTT; CDR3 protein: CASSVGTGLAGVTGELFF
V gene: TRBV10-3; D gene: .; J gene: TRBJ2-5; clone size: .; CDR3 DNA: TGTGCCATCAGTGGCGGCTTTCAAGAGACCCAGTACTTC; CDR3 protein: CAISGGFQETQYF
V gene: TRBV6-2/TRBV6-3; D gene: TRBD1; J gene: TRBJ1-6; clone size: .; CDR3 DNA: TGTGCCAGCAGCCAAGGGACAGGGGGTAATTCACCCCTCCACTTT; CDR3 protein: CASSQGTGGNSPLHF
V gene: TRBV2; D gene: .; J gene: TRBJ1-2; clone size: .; CDR3 DNA: TGTGCCAGCAGTGGTCGCGGGGGCTACTATGGCTACACCTTC; CDR3 protein: CASSGRGGYYGYTF
V gene: TRBV9; D gene: .; J gene: TRBJ1-1; clone size: few; CDR3 DNA: TGTGCCAGCAGCGTAGCAGGGCAGAACACTGAAGCTTTCTTT; CDR3 protein: CASSVAGQNTEAFF
V gene: TRBV6-2/TRBV6-3; D gene: .; J gene: TRBJ1-5; clone size: few; CDR3 DNA: TGTGCCAGCAGATACAGGGAGTGGAATCAGCCCCAGCATTTT; CDR3 protein: CASRYREWNQPQHF
V gene: TRBV4-1; D gene: .; J gene: TRBJ2-2; clone size: .; CDR3 DNA: TGCGCCAGCAGCCCTACGACCCATAGGGGGTCCGGGGAGCTGTTTTTT; CDR3 protein: CASSPTTHRGSGELFF
V gene: TRBV7-2; D gene: .; J gene: TRBJ2-1; clone size: once; CDR3 DNA: TGTGCCAGCAGCTTAGTAGGGACTTCGAGCTCCTACAATGAGCAGTTCTTC; CDR3 protein: CASSLVGTSSSYNEQFF